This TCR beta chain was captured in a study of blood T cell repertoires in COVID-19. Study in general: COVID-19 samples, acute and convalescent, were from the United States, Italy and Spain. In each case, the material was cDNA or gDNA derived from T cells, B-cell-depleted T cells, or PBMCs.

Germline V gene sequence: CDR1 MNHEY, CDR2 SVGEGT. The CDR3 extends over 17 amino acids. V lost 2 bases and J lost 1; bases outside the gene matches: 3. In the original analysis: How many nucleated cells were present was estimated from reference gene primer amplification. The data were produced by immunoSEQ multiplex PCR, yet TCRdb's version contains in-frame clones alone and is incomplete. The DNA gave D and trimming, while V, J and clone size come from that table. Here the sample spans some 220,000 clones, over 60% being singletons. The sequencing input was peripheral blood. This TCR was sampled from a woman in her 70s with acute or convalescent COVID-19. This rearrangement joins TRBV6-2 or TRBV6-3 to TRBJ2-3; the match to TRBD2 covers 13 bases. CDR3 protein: CASSYAGTSGGTDTQYF. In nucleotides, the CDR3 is TGTGCCAGCAGTTACGCCGGGACTAGCGGGGGCACAGATACGCAGTATTTT.